A single sample is the source of the 23 T cell receptor beta chains below, sequenced in a study of blood T cells in healthy people across ages (dated by TCRdb to between 2014 and 2016). Libraries were made using 5' RACE. The sequencer was an Illumina HiSeq 2500. A second PCR of about 6 to 11 cycles was performed with a sample-barcoded 5' primer and a J-beta primer mix. Using fastp at Q25 and MiXCR, TCRdb reprocessed the public reads and kept productive beta chains. Rows are combined by CDR3 protein, so each entry shows the most common genes and DNA. This sample gives 730,000 or so distinct CDR3 sequences in total; 40% to 45% of them show up just once. The biggest ten clones account for 20% to 25% of the sample. Input material: blood. These receptors all stem from a woman aged 55-75 years in good health.

The rearrangement links TRBV11-1 to TRBJ2-7; TRBD2 aligns across 15 bases. This CDR3 comprises 17 residues. Germline V CDR1 and CDR2: SGHAT, FQDESV (reference sequence). V was pared by 1 base and J by 7 bases, with 8 bases of the junction left unmatched. The CDR3 nucleotides are TGTGCCAGCAGCTTAGGTGGACTAGCGGGGGGGCCCGTTGAGCAGTACTTC. Amino acid sequence: CASSLGGLAGGPVEQYF. Complete variable domain (other parts from reference TRBV11-1 and TRBJ2-7): EAEVAQSPRYKITEKSQAVAFWCDPISGHATLYWYRQILGQGPELLVQFQDESVVDDSQLPKDRFSAERLKGVDSTLKIQPAELGDSAMYLCASSLGGLAGGPVEQYFGPGTRLTVT.

This rearrangement joins TRBV29-1 to TRBJ1-1; D uncertain. Germline CDR1 and CDR2: SQVTM and ANQGSEA. V lost 4 bases and J lost 1, with 16 bases in between. The CDR3 loop spans 15 amino acids. As DNA, the CDR3 is TGCAGCGTTGGGGTCATTAGAAGGACGAACACTGAAGCTTTCTTT. This translates into CSVGVIRRTNTEAFF.

The V call is TRBV6-4, the J call TRBJ1-2; D is unclear. CDR3 size: 15 residues. Germline V gives CDR1 MRHNA, CDR2 SNTAGT. V was cut by 0 bases and J by 8 bases, with 16 bases left in between. CDR3 DNA: TGTGCCAGCAGTGACTCCGGGCAGGACTTTTCGGGCTACACCTTC. Its protein is CASSDSGQDFSGYTF.

This clonotype has ten or more counts. The gene calls are TRBV6-5 and TRBJ2-1; 9 bases align to TRBD2. The length of the CDR3 is 15 residues. The J segment lost 10 bases and the V segment lost 2 bases, leaving 9 bases of the junction unmatched. Germline V lookup: CDR1 MNHEY, CDR2 SVGAGI. The CDR3, as DNA: TGTGCCAGCAGTTACGACATAGCGGGAGAGTTAGAGCAGTTCTTC. Amino acid sequence: CASSYDIAGELEQFF.

The chain uses TRBV5-6 and TRBJ2-5, with D uncertain. The DNA end is a closer match to TRBJ2-7, so the J assignment may be wrong. CDR1 and CDR2 (germline): SGHDT, YYEEEE. CDR3 length: 15 residues. The CDR3 sequence: CASSLTWSSLLEQYF. In nucleotides, the CDR3 is TGTGCCAGCAGCTTGACTTGGAGCTCCCTTCTCGAGCAGTACTTC.

This clonotype was seen just once. One junction end disagrees with the germline gene, perhaps due to a read error. The chain employs TRBV11-2 and TRBJ2-5; either TRBD1 or TRBD2 may fit D (5 bases each). The germline gives CDR1 SGHAT, CDR2 FQNNGV. The CDR3 has 19 residues. The CDR3 DNA reads as TGTGTCAGCAGCTTAGAGCCCCAGGGCGGACTCGCGTACCAAGAGACCCAGTACTTC. It is translated as CVSSLEPQGGLAYQETQYF.

The chain links TRBV6-5 to TRBJ2-5, with TRBD2 matching 14 bases. Germline V gene lookup returns CDR1 MNHEY and CDR2 SVGAGI. The CDR3 runs to 17 residues. V lost 4 bases, J lost 0 bases, and 4 bases stayed unmatched. CDR3 DNA sequence: TGTGCCAGCAGTTTGGGACTAGCGGGAGATTACCAAGAGACCCAGTACTTC. Translation gives CASSLGLAGDYQETQYF.

This clonotype was seen only once. J is TRBJ2-1 and V is TRBV7-2, with 10 bases lining up with TRBD2. The J call may be incorrect, as the DNA end agrees better with TRBJ2-7. The germline V gene encodes CDR1 SGHTA and CDR2 FQGNSA. The CDR3 loop spans 14 amino acids. The CDR3 bases are TGTGCCAGCAGCTCTCCAGCGGGAGGGAGTGAGCAGTACTTC. It specifies CASSSPAGGSEQYF.

The J gene is TRBJ2-3, the V gene TRBV5-6; D remains unclear. This CDR3 contains 14 residues. V shed 4 bases and J shed 0 bases, with 9 bases lying between them. Germline V lookup: CDR1 SGHDT, CDR2 YYEEEE. The CDR3 sequence: CASSRTSSTDTQYF. CDR3 sequence (DNA): TGTGCCAGCAGCCGGACCTCAAGCACAGATACGCAGTATTTT.

The CDR3 DNA is TGCAGTGCTCCTAACAGGGACACAGACTGTGGCTACACCTTC. Residues: CSAPNRDTDCGYTF. The gene calls are TRBV20-1 and TRBJ1-2, with D possibly matching TRBD1 (6 bases). Looked up from germline, CDR1 is DFQATT and CDR2 is SNEGSKA (reference sequence). V dropped 5 bases and J dropped 7 bases, with 20 bases sitting between them. There are 14 residues in the CDR3.

This clonotype appeared once. The chain recombines TRBV2 with TRBJ2-3, with 11 bases that match TRBD2. Trimming at V came to 6 bases and at J to 2 bases, leaving 4 bases not matched to a gene. The CDR3 is made up of 15 amino acids. Per germline, CDR1 SNHLY and CDR2 FYNNEI. In nucleotides, the CDR3 is TGTGCCAGCAGACTACTAGCGGGAGACACAGATACGCAGTATTTT. It specifies CASRLLAGDTDTQYF.

This clonotype was observed a few times. The chain recombines TRBV11-3 with TRBJ2-3; TRBD2 matches at 7 bases. With V trimmed by 5 bases and J by 3 bases, 8 bases remained unmatched. The length of the CDR3 is 15 residues. Germline CDR1 SGHNT, CDR2 YENEEA. DNA for the CDR3: TGTGCCAGCAGCCCGGGCGGGAGTCGGACAGATACGCAGTATTTT. It encodes CASSPGGSRTDTQYF.

This clonotype was picked up a small number of times. This chain joins TRBV3-1 and TRBJ1-2, with 8 bases identical to TRBD1. CDR3 size: 14 residues. Per the germline V gene, CDR1 is LGHDT and CDR2 is YNNKEL (reference sequence). The ends lost 4 bases at V and 8 bases at J; junction bases unmatched: 9. The CDR3 coding sequence is TGTGCCAGCAGCCCCCAGGACAGGGAAGGGGGCTACACCTTC. This sequence encodes CASSPQDREGGYTF.

The chain has TRBV20-1 and TRBJ2-1, with a weak D call TRBD2 (5 bases). This CDR3 has 15 amino acids. Per germline, CDR1 DFQATT and CDR2 SNEGSKA (reference sequence). Deletions cut 6 bases from V and 2 bases from J, with 17 bases between. In DNA, the CDR3 is TGCAGTGCGAATCTAGGAGGAAACCCCTACAATGAGCAGTTCTTC. Protein product: CSANLGGNPYNEQFF.

The genes are TRBV4-2 and TRBJ1-6; a weak D match, TRBD1 (6 bases). Trimming removed 4 bases from V and 0 bases from J, with 16 bases in between. The germline V gene has CDR1 LGHNA and CDR2 YNFKEQ. The CDR3 totals 18 residues. The CDR3 loop reads CASSPDRQGLSYNSPLHF. DNA for the CDR3: TGTGCCAGCAGCCCAGATCGTCAGGGGCTCTCCTATAATTCACCCCTCCACTTT.

This clonotype was counted only a few times. Mismatch with germline at one junction end may stem from a read error. The rearrangement joins TRBV3-1 to TRBJ2-5, with D maybe TRBD2 (6 bases). The length of the CDR3 is 14 residues. The V gene's germline CDR1 is LGHDT and CDR2 YNNKEL (reference sequence). Here the CDR3 DNA reads TGTGCCAGCAGCCTCACGGGGGACCCGGAGACCCTGTACTTC. It specifies CASSLTGDPETLYF.

This clonotype was picked up a small number of times. A read error may explain this, as a much larger clone is one base away. The J gene is TRBJ2-5, the V gene TRBV6-6, with 8 nucleotides matching TRBD1. The CDR3 sequence is 13 residues long. From germline, CDR1 is MNHNY and CDR2 SVGAGI (reference sequence). In nucleotides, the CDR3 is TGTGCCAGCAGTCGACAGGGGCAAGAGACCCTGTACTTC. Encoded protein: CASSRQGQETLYF.

This clonotype appeared a few times. The V call is TRBV13, the J call TRBJ2-1; D not resolved. The germline V gene has CDR1 PRHDT and CDR2 FYEKMQ (reference sequence). The CDR3 totals 14 residues. Trimming removed 1 base from V and 4 bases from J, with 8 bases in between. The CDR3 here is CASSLATLYNEQFF. CDR3 bases: TGTGCCAGCAGCTTAGCCACTCTATACAATGAGCAGTTCTTC.

This clonotype appeared a single time. This CDR3 reads CSVRRSGIRGNIQYF. For the CDR3, the DNA is TGCAGCGTCAGGAGGAGCGGAATAAGGGGAAACATTCAGTACTTC. The rearrangement uses TRBV29-1 and TRBJ2-4, with D possibly called TRBD1 or TRBD2 (5 bases each). The V gene's germline CDR1 is SQVTM and CDR2 ANQGSEA. The CDR3 covers 15 residues. The V gene lost 6 bases and the J gene lost 6 bases, with 21 bases spanning the gap.

The J gene is TRBJ1-4, the V gene TRBV7-9; no definite D call. The CDR3 loop spans 17 amino acids. Per germline, CDR1 SEHNR and CDR2 FQNEAQ (reference sequence). Trimming removed 1 base at V and 0 bases at J, with 12 bases between. DNA of the CDR3: TGTGCCAGCAGCTTAGGATACTCGCGAGCAACTAATGAAAAACTGTTTTTT. It yields the protein CASSLGYSRATNEKLFF.

The chain carries TRBV10-3 and TRBJ1-5; TRBD1 matches 8 bases. Germline trimming cut 4 bases from V and 6 bases from J; bases unmatched to any gene: 8. Germline V lookup: CDR1 ENHRY, CDR2 SYGVKD. The CDR3 length is 15 residues. CDR3 DNA sequence: TGTGCCATCAGTGTTCAGCAGGGGGCTGGTCAGCCCCAGCATTTT. Residues: CAISVQQGAGQPQHF.

The chain recombines TRBV20-1 with TRBJ2-2; perhaps TRBD2 as D (6 bases). V was pared by 3 bases and J by 6 bases, with 23 bases between. Germline loops: CDR1 DFQATT, CDR2 SNEGSKA (reference sequence). The CDR3 is 17 amino acids. The CDR3, as DNA: TGCAGTGCTAGTTCCCACTACAGCGGAGGGTCTGCCGGGGAGCTGTTTTTT. Amino acids: CSASSHYSGGSAGELFF.

The genes are TRBV19 and TRBJ1-2, with 12 bases matching TRBD1. Per germline, CDR1 LNHDA and CDR2 SQIVND (reference sequence). This CDR3 spans 15 amino acids. J gave up 7 bases and V 1 base, and 4 bases lay outside the gene matches. CDR3 sequence (DNA): TGTGCCAGTAGTATAGCCCGGGACAGGGGGCCTGGCTACACCTTC. This encodes CASSIARDRGPGYTF.